This TCR beta chain derives from a study of shared clonotypes between healthy human individuals. DNA at around 190 ng, approximately 30,000 T cell genomes, went into sorted-subset replicate PCRs. The data were produced by immunoSEQ multiplex PCR, yet TCRdb's version contains in-frame clones alone and is incomplete. The sample holds fewer than 800,000 clones, around 90% seen once. Trimming took 3 bases from V and 8 from J; bases not matched to a gene: 9. CDR3 length equals 16 residues. CDR1 and CDR2 from the germline V gene are PRHDT and FYEKMQ (reference sequence). This clone has only one observation. Naive CD8 populations comprised CD45RO-negative cells positively selected for CCR7, excluding terminally differentiated effector memory CD45RA+ cells.

The clonotype was recovered from a young man in good health. Specimen: naive CD8+ T cells sorted from blood. The rearrangement links TRBV13 to TRBJ1-4; 10 bases align to TRBD1. This CDR3 is CASSFWTGGMGEKLFF. In DNA, the CDR3 is TGTGCCAGCAGCTTTTGGACAGGGGGGATGGGAGAAAAACTGTTTTTT.